This is a list of T cell receptor beta chains from one sample in a study of PD-L1 blockade in urothelial cancer. The repertoire was sequenced with immunoSEQ multiplex PCR; TCRdb's copy has only in-frame clones and lacks some. The table lists roughly 50,000 clones, roughly 87% of them singletons, with 15% to 18% in the top ten. This specimen consisted of PBMCs, obtained around atezolizumab (anti-PD-L1) treatment. These receptor sequences come from a man aged 70-80 years with urothelial cancer. Both conserved end residues are part of each CDR3. D genes are given only for firm matches. Only some rows state a clone size, as once, few, many or a class for expanded clones.

V	J	D	size	CDR3	DNA
TRBV7-2	TRBJ2-7	TRBD1	NA	CASSLGGPGQEGEQYF	TGTGCCAGCAGCTTAGGGGGCCCGGGACAGGAGGGCGAGCAGTACTTC
TRBV6-1	TRBJ1-1	NA	few	CASSEPGDTEAFF	TGTGCCAGCAGCGAACCAGGGGACACTGAAGCTTTCTTT
TRBV4-2	TRBJ2-2	NA	NA	CASRYGGDTGELFF	TGTGCCTCCCGATATGGAGGGGACACCGGGGAGCTGTTTTTT
TRBV27	TRBJ2-7	NA	NA	CASSFSGIQGEQYF	TGTGCCAGCAGTTTTTCCGGAATCCAGGGGGAGCAGTACTTC
TRBV4-1	TRBJ2-7	TRBD2	NA	CASSLEGTVAGGRQYF	TGCGCCAGCAGCCTAGAGGGTACGGTAGCGGGAGGGCGGCAGTACTTC
TRBV9	TRBJ2-7	NA	NA	CASSLAGASSYEQYF	TGTGCCAGCTCTCTAGCAGGGGCGTCCTCCTACGAGCAGTACTTC
TRBV7-9	TRBJ2-7	TRBD1	NA	CASSPRTGATYEQYF	TGTGCCAGCAGCCCAAGGACAGGGGCTACCTACGAGCAGTACTTC
TRBV7-8	TRBJ1-1	NA	NA	CASSPLGGGEAFF	TGTGCCAGCAGCCCCCTGGGAGGCGGTGAAGCTTTCTTT
TRBV6-5	TRBJ2-7	NA	NA	CASARDRDYEQYF	TGTGCCAGCGCCCGGGATAGGGACTACGAGCAGTACTTC
TRBV5-4	TRBJ2-7	TRBD2	NA	CASSPPGGAGAREQYF	TGTGCCAGCAGCCCGCCGGGGGGGGCGGGAGCAAGGGAGCAGTACTTC
TRBV6-5	TRBJ2-7	TRBD1	NA	CASSLLDRASYEQYF	TGTGCCAGCAGTCTCCTGGACAGGGCTTCCTACGAGCAGTACTTC
TRBV9	TRBJ2-1	NA	NA	CASSVADRSYNEQFF	TGTGCCAGCAGCGTAGCGGACAGAAGCTACAATGAGCAGTTCTTC
TRBV5-1	TRBJ1-2	TRBD1	NA	CASSRSTGGGYGYTF	TGCGCCAGCAGCAGGTCGACAGGGGGAGGCTATGGCTACACCTTC
TRBV10-3	TRBJ2-2	NA	NA	CAISGGRATGELFF	TGTGCCATCAGTGGAGGCAGGGCGACCGGGGAGCTGTTTTTT
TRBV5-4	TRBJ2-3	NA	NA	CASSLFGLEVTDTQYF	TGTGCCAGCAGCTTGTTTGGGTTAGAGGTGACAGATACGCAGTATTTT
TRBV28	TRBJ2-2	TRBD2	NA	CASSSLAGGPVGELFF	TGTGCCAGCAGTTCGTTAGCGGGAGGGCCGGTCGGGGAGCTGTTTTTT
TRBV11-2	TRBJ2-1	TRBD1	NA	CASSVDRGEQFF	TGTGCCAGCAGCGTAGACAGGGGTGAGCAGTTCTTC
TRBV9	TRBJ2-7	NA	NA	CASTASGDHYEQYF	TGTGCCAGCACCGCCTCGGGGGACCACTACGAGCAGTACTTC
TRBV27	TRBJ2-3	TRBD2	NA	CASSYSGGQHRYAYF	TGTGCCAGCAGTTACTCGGGAGGTCAGCACAGATACGCGTATTTT
TRBV5-1	TRBJ1-3	NA	once	CASNSRRTSGSGDTIYF	TGCGCCAGCAACTCACGACGGACTAGCGGTTCCGGGGACACCATATATTTT
TRBV19	TRBJ1-1	TRBD1	NA	CASSSPPVGQGTRGTEAFF	TGTGCCAGTAGTTCGCCCCCCGTGGGACAGGGCACCCGGGGCACTGAAGCTTTCTTT
TRBV15	TRBJ1-2	NA	NA	CATSRDLGSPGYTF	TGTGCCACCAGCAGAGATCTCGGGTCCCCGGGCTACACCTTC
TRBV28	TRBJ2-1	TRBD2	NA	CASSSAGGYSYNEQFF	TGTGCCAGCAGTTCAGCGGGAGGGTACTCCTACAATGAGCAGTTCTTC
TRBV2	TRBJ2-5	NA	NA	CASRGSQETQYF	TGTGCCTCCAGGGGAAGCCAAGAGACCCAGTACTTC
TRBV5-1	TRBJ2-7	TRBD1	NA	CASSWTGGSYEQYF	TGCGCCAGCAGCTGGACAGGTGGCTCCTACGAGCAGTACTTC
TRBV28	TRBJ1-2	TRBD1	NA	CASSRPNHDRGPFDGYTF	TGTGCCAGCAGTCGACCCAACCACGACAGGGGACCCTTCGATGGCTACACCTTC
TRBV5-1	TRBJ2-1	NA	NA	CASSPQTGLYNEQFF	TGCGCCAGCAGCCCCCAGACAGGCCTCTACAATGAGCAGTTCTTC
TRBV6-5	TRBJ1-1	TRBD1	once	CASSFRTGDTEAFF	TGTGCCAGCAGTTTTCGGACAGGGGACACTGAAGCTTTCTTT
TRBV4-1	TRBJ2-3	NA	NA	CASSQGGDTQYF	TGCGCCAGCAGCCAGGGGGGAGATACGCAGTATTTT
TRBV11-2	TRBJ1-5	NA	NA	CASSLSPSNQPQHF	TGTGCCAGCAGCTTATCTCCCAGCAATCAGCCCCAGCATTTT
TRBV6-1	TRBJ2-7	NA	NA	CASKEQGSFEQYF	TGTGCCAGCAAGGAACAGGGATCTTTCGAGCAGTACTTC
TRBV6-4	TRBJ2-6	NA	NA	CASSDVGGHGANVLTF	TGTGCCAGCAGTGACGTCGGGGGGCATGGGGCCAACGTCCTGACTTTC
TRBV5-1	TRBJ1-1	TRBD1	NA	CASSWGDRDDTEAFF	TGCGCCAGCAGCTGGGGGGACAGGGATGACACTGAAGCTTTCTTT
TRBV18	TRBJ2-1	NA	NA	CASSAGTPTFNEQFF	TGTGCCAGCTCAGCCGGGACTCCCACATTCAATGAGCAGTTCTTC
TRBV10-2	TRBJ2-2	TRBD2	NA	CASSDPTRLARNTGELFF	TGCGCCAGCAGTGACCCAACTAGACTAGCGAGGAACACCGGGGAGCTGTTTTTT
TRBV5-1	TRBJ2-1	TRBD1	NA	CASSSQPQGASYNEQFF	TGCGCCAGCAGCTCACAACCTCAGGGGGCCTCCTACAATGAGCAGTTCTTC
TRBV28	TRBJ1-5	TRBD1	NA	CASSSGTGNNQPQHF	TGTGCCAGCAGTTCCGGGACAGGGAACAATCAGCCCCAGCATTTT
TRBV11-3	TRBJ2-2	TRBD2	NA	CASSPGLAGGWPGELFF	TGTGCCAGCAGCCCGGGACTAGCGGGAGGATGGCCCGGGGAGCTGTTTTTT
TRBV6-1	TRBJ1-1	NA	NA	CASSVQGMNTEAFF	TGTGCCAGCAGTGTTCAGGGGATGAACACTGAAGCTTTCTTT
TRBV11-2	TRBJ2-3	NA	NA	CASSQGRDTQYF	TGTGCCAGCAGCCAGGGTAGAGATACGCAGTATTTT
TRBV19	TRBJ2-7	TRBD1	NA	CASSSRTGYEQYF	TGTGCCAGTAGTTCGCGGACAGGCTACGAGCAGTACTTC
TRBV7-9	TRBJ2-7	TRBD1	NA	CASSSRTGGPGEQYF	TGTGCCAGCAGCTCCCGAACAGGGGGGCCCGGCGAGCAGTACTTC
TRBV6-6	TRBJ1-5	NA	NA	CASRRSGGNQPQHF	TGTGCCAGCAGAAGGTCGGGGGGAAATCAGCCCCAGCATTTT
TRBV27	TRBJ1-5	TRBD1	few	CASANRGNQPQHF	TGTGCCAGCGCAAACAGGGGGAATCAGCCCCAGCATTTT
TRBV6-1	TRBJ2-7	NA	NA	CASSTVSYEQYF	TGTGCCAGCAGTACTGTATCCTACGAGCAGTACTTC
TRBV9	TRBJ2-2	NA	once	CASSVEQQGIAELFF	TGTGCCAGCAGCGTAGAGCAACAGGGTATTGCGGAGCTGTTTTTT
TRBV19	TRBJ2-6	NA	NA	CASSETGANVLTF	TGTGCCAGTAGTGAGACTGGGGCCAACGTCCTGACTTTC
TRBV6-1	TRBJ1-5	NA	NA	CASSESLVSGPNQPQHF	TGTGCCAGCAGTGAATCTTTGGTGTCAGGGCCCAATCAGCCCCAGCATTTT